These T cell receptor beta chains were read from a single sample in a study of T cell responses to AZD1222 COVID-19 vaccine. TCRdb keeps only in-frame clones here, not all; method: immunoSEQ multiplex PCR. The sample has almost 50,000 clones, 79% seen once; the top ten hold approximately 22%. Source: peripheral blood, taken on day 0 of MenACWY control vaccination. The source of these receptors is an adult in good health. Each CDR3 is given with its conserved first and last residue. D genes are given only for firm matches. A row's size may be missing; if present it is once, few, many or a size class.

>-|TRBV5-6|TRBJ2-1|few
TGTGCCAGCAGCTGGGAACAGGGCGGAGAGCAGTTCTTC
CASSWEQGGEQFF
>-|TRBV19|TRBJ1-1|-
TGTGCCAGTAGATTTGCAGGGTCCAACGCTGAAGCTTTCTTT
CASRFAGSNAEAFF
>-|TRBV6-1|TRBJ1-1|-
TGTGCCAGCAGTGGCAGCCGGGACTTCGTAAGCCGCAACACTGAAGCTTTCTTT
CASSGSRDFVSRNTEAFF
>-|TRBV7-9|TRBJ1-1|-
TGTGCCAGCAGCTTCCAGGGGCAGAGCACTGAAGCTTTCTTT
CASSFQGQSTEAFF
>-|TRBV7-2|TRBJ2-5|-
TGTGCCAGCAGCTTACGGGTACAAGAGACCCAGTACTTC
CASSLRVQETQYF
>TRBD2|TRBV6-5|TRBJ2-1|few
TGTGCCAGCAGTTCCGGACTAGCGGGGAACGAGCAGTTCTTC
CASSSGLAGNEQFF
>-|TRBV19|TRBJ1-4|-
TGTGCCAGTACCAAGGGCCGCAGGGATAATGAAAAACTGTTTTTT
CASTKGRRDNEKLFF
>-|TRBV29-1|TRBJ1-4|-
TGCAGCGCAACCCGAACTAATGAAAAACTGTTTTTT
CSATRTNEKLFF
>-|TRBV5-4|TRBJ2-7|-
TGTGCCAGCAGCTTGGGAAAAGGGGTGGGGTACGAGCAGTACTTC
CASSLGKGVGYEQYF
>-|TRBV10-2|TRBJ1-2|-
TGCGCCAGCAGTGAGCCAGGGCATGGCTACACCTTC
CASSEPGHGYTF
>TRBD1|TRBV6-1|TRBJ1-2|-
TGTGCCAGCAGTGAAGCGTCGGCAGGGGGCGACTATGGCTACACCTTC
CASSEASAGGDYGYTF
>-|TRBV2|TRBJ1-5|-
TGTGCCAGCAGTGAATTTCTACTTAGCAATCAGCCCCAGCATTTT
CASSEFLLSNQPQHF
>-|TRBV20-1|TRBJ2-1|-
TGCAGTGCTAGTCAGGTTAGGGAGCAGTTCTTC
CSASQVREQFF
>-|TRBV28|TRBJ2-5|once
TGTGCCAGCAGTTTATCGATGGAGAGGATCCAGTACTTC
CASSLSMERIQYF
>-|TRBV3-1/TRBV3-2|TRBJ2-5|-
TGTGCCAGCAGCCAAACGGACTGGCAAGAGACCCAGTACTTC
CASSQTDWQETQYF
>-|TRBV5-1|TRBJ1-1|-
TGCGCCAGCAGCACGGGACACCTAAACACTGAAGCTTTCTTT
CASSTGHLNTEAFF
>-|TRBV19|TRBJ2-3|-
TGTGCCAGTAGTATTCTCGGGGCTTCCACAGATACGCAGTATTTT
CASSILGASTDTQYF
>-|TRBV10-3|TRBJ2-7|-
TGTGCCATCAGTGTTACAGGGTCTAGCGAGCAGTACTTC
CAISVTGSSEQYF
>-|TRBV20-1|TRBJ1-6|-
TGCAGTGCTAGTTTCTCACAGGCCGGAGGGTCACCCCTCCACTTT
CSASFSQAGGSPLHF
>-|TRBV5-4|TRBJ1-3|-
TGTGCCAGCAGCTTGGATGGAAACACCATATATTTT
CASSLDGNTIYF
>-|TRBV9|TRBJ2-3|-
TGTGCCAGCAGCCCACGGACCAACACAGATACGCAGTATTTT
CASSPRTNTDTQYF
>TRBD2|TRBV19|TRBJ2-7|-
TGTGCCAGTAGTGTTAAACTAGCGGGAGCTTACGAGCAGTACTTC
CASSVKLAGAYEQYF
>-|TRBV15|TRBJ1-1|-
TGTGCCACCAGCAGAGATGCCGGCAGGGCAGGGACTGAAGCTTTCTTT
CATSRDAGRAGTEAFF
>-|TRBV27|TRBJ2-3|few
TGTGCCAGCAGTACACGAGGGCGCACAGATACGCAGTATTTT
CASSTRGRTDTQYF
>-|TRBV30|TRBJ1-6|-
TGTGCCTGGAGGCGGCGGTTGGAGCTACCCCTCCACTTT
CAWRRRLELPLHF
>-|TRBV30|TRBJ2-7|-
TGTGCCTGGAGTACCCGGGCCATGACCCACGAGCAGTACTTC
CAWSTRAMTHEQYF
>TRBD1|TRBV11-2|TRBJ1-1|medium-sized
TGTGCCAGCAGCTTAGAATGGACAGGGAATGAAGCTTTCTTT
CASSLEWTGNEAFF
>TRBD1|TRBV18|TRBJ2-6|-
TGTGCCAGCTCACCTTCGGGACAGGGGGCGTTTGGGGCCAACGTCCTGACTTTC
CASSPSGQGAFGANVLTF
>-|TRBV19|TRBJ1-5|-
TGTGCCAGTAGTATATGGGTGAATCAGCCCCAGCATTTT
CASSIWVNQPQHF
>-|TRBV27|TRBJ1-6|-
TGTGCCAGCAAGGTGGAGTGGGGATCACCCCTCCACTTT
CASKVEWGSPLHF
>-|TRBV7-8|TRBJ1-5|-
TGTGCCAGCAGCTTAGGAGGTCGGGGGAGCCAGCCCCAGCATTTT
CASSLGGRGSQPQHF
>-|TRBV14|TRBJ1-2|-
TGTGCCAGCAGCCAAGTCCGGCTGCCAGGCGACCGAGGTTATGGCTACACCTTC
CASSQVRLPGDRGYGYTF